Below are 29 T cell receptor beta chains sequenced from a single sample in a study of blood T cell repertoires in COVID-19. Only in-frame clones appear in the TCRdb table, and some are missing; sequencing was by immunoSEQ multiplex PCR. The data show more than 120,000 clones, approximately 86% seen once. Material for sequencing was peripheral blood. Every receptor here comes from a woman in her forties or fifties with acute or convalescent COVID-19.

This clone was detected a few times. The J gene is TRBJ2-1, the V gene TRBV5-3, with 8 nucleotides matching TRBD2. TRBV5-3 falls under the ORF class, with uncertain function. This CDR3 contains 15 residues. V was pared by 0 bases and J by 5 bases, with 4 bases of the junction left unmatched. The CDR3 loop reads CARSLVVAGHNEQFF. CDR3 DNA: TGTGCCAGAAGCTTGGTAGTAGCGGGACACAATGAGCAGTTCTTC.

Points on this clone: Other DNA sequences in the sample encode the same CDR3. The V call is TRBV10-1, the J call TRBJ2-7, with unresolved D. Germline CDR1 is WNHNN and CDR2 is SYGVQD (reference sequence). The CDR3 covers 13 residues. The V end lost 3 bases, the J end lost 0 bases, and 6 bases lay between the germline ends. The CDR3 DNA is TGCGCCAGCAGTGATAGCTACTCCTACGAGCAGTACTTC. Translated, it gives CASSDSYSYEQYF.

The DNA of the CDR3 is TGTGCCAGTAGTCAACAGGGCGGATCACCCCTCCACTTT. This gives the protein CASSQQGGSPLHF. The chain has TRBV19 and TRBJ1-6; possible D gene TRBD1, 6 bases. Trimming stripped 5 bases from V and 10 bases from J, with 12 bases between. This CDR3 contains 13 residues. CDR1 is LNHDA and CDR2 is SQIVND in the germline V gene (reference sequence).

This chain links TRBV10-3 with TRBJ1-1, with a possible D match to TRBD1 (6 bases). CDR1 and CDR2 (germline): ENHRY, SYGVKD. This CDR3 spans 12 amino acids. V lost 5 bases, J lost 10 bases, and 14 bases lay in between. The chain's CDR3 is CAISPTGGGAFF. The CDR3 coding sequence is TGTGCCATCAGTCCGACAGGCGGGGGAGCTTTCTTT.

The genes are TRBV9 and TRBJ2-1, with D possibly TRBD2 on 6 matching bases. Germline V CDR1 and CDR2: SGDLS, YYNGEE. The CDR3 loop spans 14 amino acids. Trimming left V 0 bases short and J 7 bases short, with 11 bases between. This chain's CDR3 is CASSVAPSGNEQFF. In nucleotides, the CDR3 is TGTGCCAGCAGCGTAGCACCCAGCGGGAATGAGCAGTTCTTC. Drawing the rest from reference TRBV9 and TRBJ2-1, the complete variable domain is DSGVTQTPKHLITATGQRVTLRCSPRSGDLSVYWYQQSLDQGLQFLIQYYNGEERAKGNILERFSAQQFPDLHSELNLSSLELGDSALYFCASSVAPSGNEQFFGPGTRLTVL.

The rearrangement links TRBV19 to TRBJ2-3, with TRBD2 identical over 10 bases. Per germline, CDR1 LNHDA and CDR2 SQIVND (reference sequence). Trimming at V came to 1 base and at J to 2 bases, leaving 9 bases not matched to a gene. This CDR3 has 18 residues. The CDR3 here is CASSIAHDTSGTTDTQYF. The CDR3, as DNA: TGTGCCAGTAGTATAGCCCATGATACTAGCGGGACCACAGATACGCAGTATTTT.

V gene TRBV15 combines with J gene TRBJ2-7; D perhaps matches TRBD1 (6 bases). There are 16 residues in the CDR3. Germline CDR1 reads LNHNV; CDR2 reads YYDKDF (reference sequence). Trimming took off 0 bases at V and 2 bases at J, with 14 bases between the two ends. The CDR3 reads CATSRDYATGPYEQYF. Here the CDR3 DNA reads TGTGCCACCAGCAGAGATTACGCGACAGGTCCCTACGAGCAGTACTTC. Together with reference TRBV15 and TRBJ2-7, the CDR3 gives the full variable domain: DAMVIQNPRYQVTQFGKPVTLSCSQTLNHNVMYWYQQKSSQAPKLLFHYYDKDFNNEADTPDNFQSRRPNTSFCFLDIRSPGLGDTAMYLCATSRDYATGPYEQYFGPGTRLTVT.

The chain couples TRBV24-1 to TRBJ2-1; TRBD1 matches at 7 bases. Germline values: CDR1 KGHDR, CDR2 SFDVKD. J lost 5 bases, V lost 7 bases, and 7 bases had no gene match. The CDR3 is 14 amino acids. CDR3 sequence reads: CATRPTGANNEQFF. Written as DNA, the CDR3 is TGTGCCACCAGGCCAACAGGGGCCAACAATGAGCAGTTCTTC.

The chain couples TRBV11-3 to TRBJ2-1; 9 bases fit TRBD1. The CDR3 runs 15 residues. Germline V CDR1 and CDR2: SGHNT, YENEEA. Trimming removed 5 bases from V and 3 bases from J; junction bases left unmatched: 5. CDR3 nucleotide sequence: TGTGCCAGCAGCCTGGGACAGGGCGTCTACAATGAGCAGTTCTTC. It specifies CASSLGQGVYNEQFF.

This chain uses TRBV11-3 with TRBJ2-1; D perhaps matches TRBD2 (6 bases). Per the germline V gene, CDR1 is SGHNT and CDR2 is YENEEA. CDR3 length: 16 amino acids. Between the trimmed V and J ends, which lost 0 bases and 7 bases, there was a span of 16 bases. The CDR3 nucleotides read TGTGCCAGCAGCTTAGATTGGAGCTGGGCGGGGAATGAGCAGTTCTTC. Translated: CASSLDWSWAGNEQFF.

The V and J genes are TRBV4-2 and TRBJ2-3, with 10 positions matching TRBD2. This CDR3 has 17 residues. V was pared by 4 bases and J by 3 bases, with 10 bases of the junction left unmatched. The germline gives CDR1 LGHNA, CDR2 YNFKEQ. CDR3 nucleotide sequence: TGTGCCAGCAGCCTCCCCACTAGCGGGGATTGGACAGATACGCAGTATTTT. It codes for CASSLPTSGDWTDTQYF.

The J gene is TRBJ2-3, the V gene TRBV5-4; 11 bases line up with TRBD2. CDR3 size: 14 residues. Germline V gives CDR1 SGHNT, CDR2 YYREEE (reference sequence). V lost 4 bases and J lost 5; bases outside the gene matches: 3. For the CDR3, the DNA is TGTGCCAGCAGCCCCGGGACTAGCGGAGATACGCAGTATTTT. Translation gives CASSPGTSGDTQYF.

The chain has TRBV5-4 and TRBJ2-7; 7 bases are a match to TRBD1. The CDR3 runs 13 residues. The junction had 9 bases not matched to a gene; V was cut back by 3 bases and J by 9 bases. CDR1 and CDR2 from the germline V gene are SGHNT and YYREEE (reference sequence). For the CDR3, the DNA is TGTGCCAGCAGCTCCGCACAGGGGATAGGGCAGTACTTC. Its protein product is CASSSAQGIGQYF. The full variable domain, in which reference TRBV5-4 and TRBJ2-7 provide the parts outside the CDR3, is ETGVTQSPTHLIKTRGQQVTLRCSSQSGHNTVSWYQQALGQGPQFIFQYYREEENGRGNFPPRFSGLQFPNYSSELNVNALELDDSALYLCASSSAQGIGQYFGPGTRLTVT.

This clone was seen just once. This chain joins TRBV5-1 and TRBJ2-1, with 10 bases identical to TRBD2. CDR3 length: 17 amino acids. J was trimmed by 7 bases and V by 3 bases; bases with no gene match: 13. Germline V gives CDR1 SGHRS, CDR2 YFSETQ. The CDR3: CASSWTPLAGAINEQFF. The CDR3 DNA reads as TGCGCCAGCAGCTGGACGCCTCTAGCGGGGGCCATAAATGAGCAGTTCTTC.

J is TRBJ1-1 and V is TRBV10-3, with a possible D match to TRBD1 (6 bases). The germline CDR1 and CDR2 sequences are ENHRY and SYGVKD. V was cut by 6 bases and J by 5 bases, with 16 bases left in between. CDR3 length: 14 residues. Here the CDR3 reads CAIRRQDMGTEAFF. The DNA of the CDR3 is TGTGCCATCAGGAGACAGGATATGGGGACTGAAGCTTTCTTT.

The rearrangement links TRBV6-5 to TRBJ1-1, with D unresolved. Looked up from germline, CDR1 is MNHEY and CDR2 is SVGAGI. This CDR3 contains 15 residues. Trimming cost V 2 bases and J 1 base, with 11 bases left between them. CDR3 DNA sequence: TGTGCCAGCAGTTACGATTTGAGGCAGAACACTGAAGCTTTCTTT. Its translation: CASSYDLRQNTEAFF.

The V call is TRBV6-5, the J call TRBJ1-1, with D maybe TRBD1 (6 bases). This CDR3 is built from 13 residues. V lost 8 bases and J lost 4, with 14 bases in between. Per germline, CDR1 MNHEY and CDR2 SVGAGI. As DNA, the CDR3 is TGTGCCAGCGGAACAGGGCGAGGCACTGAAGCTTTCTTT. Encoded protein: CASGTGRGTEAFF.

The chain has TRBV6-4 and TRBJ2-1, with D possibly matching TRBD2 (7 bases). Trimming stripped 2 bases from V and 8 bases from J, with 16 bases between. CDR1 is MRHNA and CDR2 is SNTAGT in the germline V gene. This CDR3 spans 15 amino acids. CDR3 sequence: CASSDNAGAGYEQFF. The CDR3, as DNA: TGTGCCAGCAGTGACAACGCGGGGGCGGGCTATGAGCAGTTCTTC.

The CDR3 spells CASSLEGQGLYGYTF. The CDR3 DNA is TGCGCCAGCAGCTTGGAGGGACAGGGACTCTATGGCTACACCTTC. The chain carries TRBV5-1 and TRBJ1-2; 9 nucleotides agree with TRBD1. The V and J ends lost 0 bases and 4 bases, in that order; junction bases with no gene match: 4. The CDR3 spans 15 residues. Germline V CDR1 and CDR2: SGHRS, YFSETQ.

This rearrangement joins TRBV7-9 to TRBJ1-4; no clear D gene. The germline CDR1 and CDR2 sequences are SEHNR and FQNEAQ (reference sequence). The CDR3 has 15 residues. V was cut by 2 bases and J by 8 bases, with 15 bases left in between. In DNA, the CDR3 is TGTGCCAGCAGCTTATATGGGGAGGTCGAGGAAAAACTGTTTTTT. This gives the protein CASSLYGEVEEKLFF. The entire variable domain, with the rest obtained from reference TRBV7-9 and TRBJ1-4, is as follows: DTGVSQNPRHKITKRGQNVTFRCDPISEHNRLYWYRQTLGQGPEFLTYFQNEAQLEKSRLLSDRFSAERPKGSFSTLEIQRTEQGDSAMYLCASSLYGEVEEKLFFGSGTQLSVL.

The chain carries TRBV6-2 or TRBV6-3 and TRBJ1-1; weak D call: TRBD1 (5 bases). The CDR3 covers 18 residues. Germline CDR1 is MNHEY and CDR2 is SVGEGT. The V end was cut by 0 bases, the J end by 1 base, with 18 bases between. CDR3 sequence (DNA): TGTGCCAGCAGTTACTCGCCAGGGTTGGCTGATTCGAACACTGAAGCTTTCTTT. Protein: CASSYSPGLADSNTEAFF.

The chain couples TRBV28 to TRBJ1-1; the match to TRBD1 covers 9 bases. The CDR3 runs to 17 residues. The trim removed 7 bases at V and 6 bases at J, leaving 18 bases unmatched. Germline-derived CDR1 and CDR2 are MDHEN and SYDVKM. The CDR3 sequence is CASILAGTGIVDAEAFF. The CDR3 nucleotides read TGTGCCAGCATATTAGCCGGGACAGGGATCGTAGACGCTGAAGCTTTCTTT.

The rearrangement links TRBV11-2 to TRBJ1-1; D might be TRBD1 (5 bases). Germline assignment: CDR1 SGHAT and CDR2 FQNNGV. CDR3 size: 13 residues. The V end was cut by 4 bases, the J end by 4 bases, with 10 bases between. Written as DNA, the CDR3 is TGTGCCAGCAGCTCCACCAGGGCCACTGAAGCTTTCTTT. Translation gives CASSSTRATEAFF.

The V call is TRBV29-1, the J call TRBJ1-4; 7 positions match TRBD1. Trimming at V came to 5 bases and at J to 6 bases, leaving 6 bases not matched to a gene. The CDR3 has 13 amino acids. CDR1 is SQVTM and CDR2 is ANQGSEA in the germline V gene. CDR3 protein: CSVTDRFDEKLFF. The CDR3 bases are TGCAGCGTTACGGACAGGTTTGATGAAAAACTGTTTTTT. The variable domain in full, with the rest retrieved from reference TRBV29-1 and TRBJ1-4, is SAVISQKPSRDICQRGTSLTIQCQVDSQVTMMFWYRQQPGQSLTLIATANQGSEATYESGFVIDKFPISRPNLTFSTLTVSNMSPEDSSIYLCSVTDRFDEKLFFGSGTQLSVL.

The V call is TRBV23-1, the J call TRBJ1-5; D unclear. TRBV23-1 is recorded as an ORF, its role being uncertain. The CDR3 runs to 16 residues. Trimming shortened V by 8 bases and J by 1 base, and 18 bases separated the two germline ends. The CDR3 nucleotides are TGCGCCAGCCCCACCGAGAGGCGGCGGAGCAATCAGCCCCAGCATTTT. It is translated as CASPTERRRSNQPQHF.

The chain has TRBV30 and TRBJ1-5; 9 bases line up with TRBD1. This CDR3 is built from 15 residues. From germline, CDR1 is GTSNPN and CDR2 SVGIG (reference sequence). The junction had 4 bases not matched to a gene; V was cut back by 1 base and J by 3 bases. The CDR3 here is CAWSDRGLFNQPQHF. CDR3 nucleotide sequence: TGTGCCTGGAGTGACAGGGGGCTTTTCAATCAGCCCCAGCATTTT.

The CDR3 spells CASKVQGGTEAFF. The CDR3 DNA reads TGTGCCAGCAAGGTTCAGGGGGGCACTGAAGCTTTCTTT. J is TRBJ1-1 and V is TRBV27; 7 nucleotides match TRBD1. CDR3 length: 13 residues. Trimming at V came to 7 bases and at J to 4 bases, leaving 6 bases not matched to a gene. Germline CDR1 and CDR2: MNHEY and SMNVEV (reference sequence).

The chain joins TRBV9 to TRBJ1-6, with D uncertain. Germline CDR1 is SGDLS and CDR2 is YYNGEE. Trimming removed 0 bases at V and 11 bases at J, with 9 bases between. The CDR3 contains 13 residues. Here the CDR3 reads CASSVGEVTPLHF. The CDR3, as DNA: TGTGCCAGCAGCGTAGGTGAGGTAACACCCCTCCACTTT.

The chain's CDR3 is CASSRQEGYEKLFF. CDR3 nucleotide sequence: TGTGCCAGCAGTCGACAGGAAGGGTATGAAAAACTGTTTTTT. V is TRBV6-5 and J is TRBJ1-4; D is perhaps TRBD1 (6 bases). Per germline, CDR1 MNHEY and CDR2 SVGAGI. The CDR3 totals 14 residues. V lost 5 bases and J lost 6, with 13 bases in between.